The next 25 T cell receptor beta chains were all read from a single sample in a study of control samples from healthy donors and cancer patients (dated by TCRdb to about 2020). Libraries came from the immunoSEQ multiplex PCR assay. The clones in this table, taken by TCRdb from immuneACCESS, are in-frame only. Not every clone is retained; where verified, under half of the shortfall comes from an unresolved V gene, and the cause of the rest is unknown. The sample table records 130,000 or so clones; around 94% of these occur just once. The ten largest clonotypes hold around 13% of the sample. The sample consisted of blood. These receptors were obtained from a man aged 35 to 55 in good health.

The chain combines TRBV6-2 or TRBV6-3 with TRBJ2-5; 7 bases match TRBD2. The CDR3 has 15 residues. From germline, CDR1 is MNHEY and CDR2 SVGEGT. The V gene end was trimmed by 2 bases and the J gene end by 3 bases; junction bases not matched to a gene: 6. CDR3 in DNA: TGTGCCAGCAGTTACATGGGGGGGTGGGAAGAGACCCAGTACTTC. Its protein product is CASSYMGGWEETQYF.

The rearrangement links TRBV7-2 to TRBJ2-7; possibly TRBD1 for D (6 bases). V dropped 7 bases and J dropped 6 bases, with 16 bases sitting between them. CDR3 size: 13 residues. Germline V gene sequence: CDR1 SGHTA, CDR2 FQGNSA. The CDR3 reads CASNNRVSGEQYF. In DNA, the CDR3 is TGTGCCAGCAACAACAGGGTGTCCGGCGAGCAGTACTTC.

The rearrangement joins TRBV2 to TRBJ2-1; D ambiguous. This CDR3 spans 14 amino acids. The ends were cut back, 3 bases at V and 8 bases at J, with 14 bases in the middle. Germline V gene data show CDR1 as SNHLY and CDR2 as FYNNEI. CDR3 region: CASSDARRSDEQFF. The CDR3 DNA is TGTGCCAGCAGTGACGCACGGCGGAGCGATGAGCAGTTCTTC.

The gene calls are TRBV21-1 and TRBJ1-1. TRBV21-1 is designated a pseudogene. CDR3 size: 17 residues. CDR3 sequence (DNA): TGTGCCAGCAGCCTCAAAAAGGGGACGGTGACCCCCACTGAAGCTTTCTTT. Amino acids: CASSLKKGTVTPTEAFF.

This sequence joins TRBV18 and TRBJ1-6, with TRBD1 identical over 11 bases. This CDR3 has 17 amino acids. J was trimmed by 10 bases and V by 5 bases; bases with no gene match: 13. CDR1 KGHSH and CDR2 LQKENI come from the germline V gene. The CDR3 sequence: CASSSYNPGTGGSPLHF. The CDR3 DNA reads as TGTGCCAGCTCATCATACAATCCCGGGACAGGGGGATCACCCCTCCACTTT. The full variable domain, its missing parts supplied by reference TRBV18 and TRBJ1-6, is NAGVMQNPRHLVRRRGQEARLRCSPMKGHSHVYWYRQLPEEGLKFMVYLQKENIIDESGMPKERFSAEFPKEGPSILRIQQVVRGDSAAYFCASSSYNPGTGGSPLHFGNGTRLTVT.

The chain joins TRBV7-9 to TRBJ1-4, with 10 bases identical to TRBD1. The V segment lost 7 bases and the J segment 2 bases; nucleotides outside the gene matches: 10. The CDR3 totals 17 residues. Germline V gives CDR1 SEHNR, CDR2 FQNEAQ (reference sequence). The CDR3 sequence is CASTSAGTGETNEKLFF. CDR3 DNA: TGTGCCAGCACCAGTGCCGGGACAGGGGAGACTAATGAAAAACTGTTTTTT.

The CDR3 DNA reads TGTGCCATCACCGGTTGGGGGGCTAAGGGGAACACTGAAGCTTTCTTT. Its translation is CAITGWGAKGNTEAFF. V gene TRBV10-3 combines with J gene TRBJ1-1; D is possibly TRBD1 (6 bases). Trimming shortened V by 7 bases and J by 1 base, and 19 bases separated the two germline ends. This CDR3 region has 16 residues. Germline CDR1 reads ENHRY; CDR2 reads SYGVKD.

The CDR3 loop is CASSLDPGALETQYF. CDR3 coding DNA: TGTGCCAGCAGCTTAGATCCTGGGGCCTTAGAGACCCAGTACTTC. The chain is built from TRBV11-2 and TRBJ2-5; a weak D match, TRBD1 (5 bases). The V and J ends lost 0 bases and 4 bases respectively, with 12 bases between them. This CDR3 is 15 amino acids long. In germline, CDR1 is SGHAT, CDR2 FQNNGV.

J is TRBJ1-2 and V is TRBV10-2; D call uncertain. With 2 bases removed from V and 2 bases from J, the gap between germline ends came to 6 bases. This CDR3 region has 13 residues. The germline CDR1 and CDR2 sequences are WSHSY and SAAADI. DNA for the CDR3: TGCGCCAGCAGTGAGATGGGAAACTATGGCTACACCTTC. It specifies CASSEMGNYGYTF.

As for this clone: This specimen includes other DNA sequences encoding the same CDR3. The genes are TRBV2 and TRBJ1-5; D not certain. V lost 6 bases, J lost 0 bases, and 12 bases lay in between. Germline V gene data show CDR1 as SNHLY and CDR2 as FYNNEI. CDR3 length: 15 residues. In DNA, the CDR3 is TGTGCCAGCAGCCCCGGCCGCCTTAGCAATCAGCCCCAGCATTTT. It yields the protein CASSPGRLSNQPQHF.

The rearrangement uses TRBV27 and TRBJ1-2, with a weak D call TRBD1 (6 bases). With 5 bases removed from V and 2 bases from J, the gap between germline ends came to 15 bases. Germline assignment: CDR1 MNHEY and CDR2 SMNVEV (reference sequence). This CDR3 is 15 amino acids long. The DNA of the CDR3 is TGTGCCAGCAGTCTCTCCCGGGACAAGAACTATGGCTACACCTTC. Amino acid sequence: CASSLSRDKNYGYTF.

V usage is TRBV13 and J usage is TRBJ2-1; the match to TRBD2 covers 9 bases. The CDR3 consists of 15 residues. V dropped 3 bases and J dropped 4; count of bases not matched to a gene: 4. Germline V lookup: CDR1 PRHDT, CDR2 FYEKMQ (reference sequence). The CDR3 DNA reads TGTGCCAGCAGCTTGCGGGGGGGCGAGTACAATGAGCAGTTCTTC. It encodes CASSLRGGEYNEQFF.

The CDR3 DNA reads as TGTGCCAGCGGGAGAAGGAGCGGAAACACCATATATTTT. Encoded protein: CASGRRSGNTIYF. This chain uses TRBV3-1 (or the pseudogene TRBV3-2) with TRBJ1-3; D is unresolved. V lost 8 bases, J lost 4 bases, and 12 bases lay in between. The CDR3 consists of 13 residues. CDR1 is LGHDT and CDR2 is YNNKEL in the germline V gene (reference sequence).

This chain uses TRBV7-9 with TRBJ1-4; 8 bases align to TRBD1. V lost 5 bases and J lost 7; bases outside the gene matches: 6. Germline loops: CDR1 SEHNR, CDR2 FQNEAQ (reference sequence). The CDR3 has 14 amino acids. CDR3: CASSQGQGGEKLFF. As DNA, the CDR3 is TGTGCCAGCAGCCAAGGACAGGGTGGTGAAAAACTGTTTTTT.

The table lists this clone with a count of one. The CDR3 is CASSLDVGTILEQYF. CDR3 nucleotides: TGTGCCAGCAGCTTAGATGTAGGCACGATACTCGAGCAGTACTTC. V is TRBV11-2 and J is TRBJ2-7; D ambiguous. The germline V and J ends were trimmed by 0 bases and 6 bases, with 15 bases remaining between them. CDR3 length: 15 residues. CDR1 is SGHAT and CDR2 is FQNNGV in the germline V gene.

This clone was observed once. The chain uses TRBV5-6 and TRBJ2-3; D is unclear. V lost 0 bases and J 7 bases, leaving 3 bases between the germline ends. The CDR3 sequence is 11 residues long. CDR1 is SGHDT, CDR2 YYEEEE, per germline. The CDR3 nucleotides are TGTGCCAGCAGCTTGGTTAATACGCAGTATTTT. This codes for CASSLVNTQYF.

The chain couples TRBV18 to TRBJ1-1; a possible D gene is TRBD1 (6 bases). The CDR3 is made up of 13 amino acids. Trimming removed 4 bases from V and 6 bases from J, with 12 bases in between. Germline loops: CDR1 KGHSH, CDR2 LQKENI. In nucleotides, the CDR3 is TGTGCCAGCTCACGGGTTACAGGGCCTGAAGCTTTCTTT. Residues: CASSRVTGPEAFF. The full variable domain, completed using reference TRBV18 and TRBJ1-1, is NAGVMQNPRHLVRRRGQEARLRCSPMKGHSHVYWYRQLPEEGLKFMVYLQKENIIDESGMPKERFSAEFPKEGPSILRIQQVVRGDSAAYFCASSRVTGPEAFFGQGTRLTVV.

The chain's CDR3 is CASSLYGFNYGYTF. In nucleotides, the CDR3 is TGTGCCAGCAGCTTATACGGGTTTAACTATGGCTACACCTTC. This sequence joins TRBV7-2 and TRBJ1-2, with no clear D. Germline V lookup: CDR1 SGHTA, CDR2 FQGNSA. The CDR3 totals 14 residues. V was cut by 2 bases and J by 1 base, with 8 bases left in between.

The chain carries TRBV24-1 and TRBJ2-2; TRBD2 is a possible D gene (6 bases). Trimming removed 6 bases at V and 1 base at J, with 8 bases between. The CDR3 contains 14 residues. From germline, CDR1 is KGHDR and CDR2 SFDVKD. The CDR3 loop reads CATSPGLNTGELFF. The CDR3, as DNA: TGTGCCACCAGTCCGGGACTGAACACCGGGGAGCTGTTTTTT.

The CDR3 region has the DNA TGTGCCAGCTCACATCTTGAAAACACCGGGGAGCTGTTTTTT. This sequence encodes CASSHLENTGELFF. J is TRBJ2-2 and V is TRBV18; D call uncertain. Trimming took off 4 bases at V and 2 bases at J, with 8 bases between the two ends. The CDR3 runs 14 residues. Germline CDR1 is KGHSH and CDR2 is LQKENI.

The V call is TRBV5-4, the J call TRBJ1-2; 8 bases map to TRBD1. CDR1 is SGHNT and CDR2 is YYREEE in the germline V gene (reference sequence). V lost 5 bases and J lost 5; bases outside the gene matches: 5. The CDR3 is 13 residues long. The CDR3 DNA reads as TGTGCCAGCAGTTACGACAGGGGTTATGGCTACACCTTC. Protein product: CASSYDRGYGYTF.

V and J are TRBV9 and TRBJ1-1; tentative D call: TRBD1 (5 bases). Germline V gives CDR1 SGDLS, CDR2 YYNGEE. Between the trimmed V and J ends, which lost 4 bases and 1 base, there was a span of 20 bases. The CDR3 is 17 residues long. The CDR3 DNA is TGTGCCAGCAGCATGGGACCGCTCCTAACTAAGAACACTGAAGCTTTCTTT. This gives the protein CASSMGPLLTKNTEAFF.

The chain combines TRBV28 with TRBJ1-4; TRBD1 matches 10 bases. Germline values: CDR1 MDHEN, CDR2 SYDVKM. V lost 7 bases, J lost 8 bases, and 10 bases stayed unmatched. This CDR3 is built from 15 residues. The CDR3 DNA reads TGTGCCAGCACAAACCGACAGGGGGCGGGGGAAAAACTGTTTTTT. Its translation is CASTNRQGAGEKLFF. The full variable domain, rest sourced from reference TRBV28 and TRBJ1-4, is DVKVTQSSRYLVKRTGEKVFLECVQDMDHENMFWYRQDPGLGLRLIYFSYDVKMKEKGDIPEGYSVSREKKERFSLILESASTNQTSMYLCASTNRQGAGEKLFFGSGTQLSVL.

The chain recombines TRBV29-1 with TRBJ2-1; TRBD1 matches 9 bases. The CDR3 loop spans 16 amino acids. Germline CDR1 reads SQVTM; CDR2 reads ANQGSEA. Trimming at V came to 2 bases and at J to 8 bases, leaving 13 bases not matched to a gene. The chain's CDR3 is CSVERRGQGVLYEQFF. In nucleotides, the CDR3 is TGCAGCGTTGAACGGAGGGGACAGGGCGTTTTGTATGAGCAGTTCTTC.

This chain connects TRBV27 to TRBJ2-6; D perhaps matches TRBD2 (5 bases). There are 17 residues in the CDR3. The V end lost 5 bases, the J end lost 0 bases, and 14 bases lay between the germline ends. CDR1 and CDR2 from the germline V gene are MNHEY and SMNVEV (reference sequence). The CDR3 is CASSPGLLVSGANVLTF. CDR3 DNA sequence: TGTGCCAGCAGTCCTGGACTGCTAGTCTCTGGGGCCAACGTCCTGACTTTC.